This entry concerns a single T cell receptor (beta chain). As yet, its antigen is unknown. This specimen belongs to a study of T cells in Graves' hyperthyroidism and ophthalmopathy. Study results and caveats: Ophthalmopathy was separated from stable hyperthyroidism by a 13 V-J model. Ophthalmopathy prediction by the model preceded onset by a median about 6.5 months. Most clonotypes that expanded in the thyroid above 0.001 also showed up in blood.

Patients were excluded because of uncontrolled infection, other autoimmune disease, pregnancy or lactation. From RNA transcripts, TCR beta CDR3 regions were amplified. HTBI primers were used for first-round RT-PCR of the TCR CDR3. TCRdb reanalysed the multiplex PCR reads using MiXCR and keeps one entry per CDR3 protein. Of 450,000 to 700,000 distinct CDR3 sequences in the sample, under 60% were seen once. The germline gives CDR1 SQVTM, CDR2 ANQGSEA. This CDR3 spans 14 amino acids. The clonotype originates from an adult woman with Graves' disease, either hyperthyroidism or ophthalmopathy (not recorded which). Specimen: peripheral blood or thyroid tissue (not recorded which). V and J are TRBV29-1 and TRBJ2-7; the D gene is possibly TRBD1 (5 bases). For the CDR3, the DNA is TGCAGTGCTAGAGAAGGCGGCAGGGTCTACGAGCAGTACTTC. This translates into CSAREGGRVYEQYF.